The 23 T cell receptor beta chains presented below share a single source sample, sequenced in a study of blood T cell repertoires in COVID-19. The method was immunoSEQ multiplex PCR; TCRdb's version includes in-frame clones alone and lacks a portion of them. The sample records about 27,000 clones, over 80% being singletons. What was sequenced was peripheral blood. Receptors originate from a man between 65 and 80 years old with acute or convalescent COVID-19.

In nucleotides, the CDR3 is TGTGCCAGCAGCCATTTAGCGGGGAAGGGGGAGACCCAGTACTTC. Translation: CASSHLAGKGETQYF. The chain couples TRBV5-6 to TRBJ2-5; 8 bases are shared with TRBD2. Trimming took 4 bases from V and 5 from J; bases not matched to a gene: 10. Germline V gene sequence: CDR1 SGHDT, CDR2 YYEEEE. The CDR3 has 15 amino acids.

This clone has only one observation. The chain couples TRBV30 to TRBJ2-5; D remains ambiguous. This CDR3 contains 12 residues. V lost 3 bases, J lost 7 bases, and 12 bases lay in between. Per the germline V gene, CDR1 is GTSNPN and CDR2 is SVGIG (reference sequence). Here the CDR3 reads CAWSPFSGTQYF. CDR3 in DNA: TGTGCCTGGAGCCCTTTCTCCGGGACCCAGTACTTC.

The CDR3 region is CASSRNHPGQLVTDTQYF. CDR3 in DNA: TGTGCCAGCAGCCGTAACCATCCGGGACAGTTGGTTACAGATACGCAGTATTTT. The rearrangement uses TRBV11-2 and TRBJ2-3; the match to TRBD1 covers 7 bases. The length of the CDR3 is 18 residues. Germline V gene data show CDR1 as SGHAT and CDR2 as FQNNGV. J was trimmed by 3 bases and V by 5 bases; bases with no gene match: 17.

The V and J genes are TRBV30 and TRBJ1-1; D is possibly TRBD1 (6 bases). The V end lost 3 bases, the J end lost 1 base, and 9 bases lay between the germline ends. The CDR3 loop spans 13 amino acids. Germline lookup yields CDR1 GTSNPN and CDR2 SVGIG (reference sequence). CDR3 in amino acids: CAWRWTANTEAFF. The CDR3 DNA follows: TGTGCCTGGAGATGGACAGCGAACACTGAAGCTTTCTTT.

This clone was found once. The chain is built from TRBV5-1 and TRBJ2-3; 7 nucleotides agree with TRBD1. The junction had 10 bases not matched to a gene; V was cut back by 4 bases and J by 2 bases. This CDR3 is 16 amino acids long. Germline lookup yields CDR1 SGHRS and CDR2 YFSETQ. CDR3: CASSPGGLSPTDTQYF. Here the CDR3 DNA reads TGCGCCAGCAGCCCAGGGGGTTTATCTCCCACAGATACGCAGTATTTT.

The rearrangement joins TRBV3-1 (or the pseudogene TRBV3-2) to TRBJ1-5; the D gene is possibly TRBD1 (6 bases). The germline CDR1 and CDR2 sequences are LGHDT and YNNKEL (reference sequence). The CDR3 is 15 amino acids. Trimming took off 6 bases at V and 4 bases at J, with 16 bases between the two ends. CDR3 in amino acids: CASRQTGRRNQPQHF. The CDR3 nucleotides are TGTGCCAGCAGACAAACAGGGCGACGAAATCAGCCCCAGCATTTT.

V and J are TRBV7-8 and TRBJ2-5; 9 bases are a match to TRBD2. The V gene's germline CDR1 is SGHVS and CDR2 FQNEAQ. The CDR3 sequence is 17 residues long. V trimming: 3 bases; J trimming: 0 bases; junction bases outside the gene matches: 8. CDR3 DNA: TGTGCCAGCAGCTTTTCGATAGCGGGGGCGTACCAAGAGACCCAGTACTTC. Its protein is CASSFSIAGAYQETQYF.

The chain recombines TRBV27 with TRBJ2-5; D remains ambiguous. Germline V CDR1 and CDR2: MNHEY, SMNVEV (reference sequence). The germline V and J ends were trimmed by 6 bases and 1 base, with 9 bases remaining between them. The CDR3 loop spans 13 amino acids. Here the CDR3 DNA reads TGTGCCAGCAGCCCGTGGGCCCAAGAGACCCAGTACTTC. Translating gives CASSPWAQETQYF.

The chain joins TRBV5-1 to TRBJ1-1; a weak D match, TRBD1 (6 bases). This CDR3 spans 15 amino acids. From germline, CDR1 is SGHRS and CDR2 YFSETQ. V lost 0 bases to trimming and J lost 3 bases, with 12 bases between them. The CDR3 spells CASSLADSVDTEAFF. The CDR3 bases are TGCGCCAGCAGCTTGGCGGACAGCGTCGACACTGAAGCTTTCTTT. Full variable domain (rest looked up from reference TRBV5-1 and TRBJ1-1): KAGVTQTPRYLIKTRGQQVTLSCSPISGHRSVSWYQQTPGQGLQFLFEYFSETQRNKGNFPGRFSGRQFSNSRSEMNVSTLELGDSALYLCASSLADSVDTEAFFGQGTRLTVV.

The chain employs TRBV11-2 and TRBJ1-2; 8 bases are shared with TRBD1. CDR3 size: 13 residues. Losses at the gene ends were 5 bases for V and 2 bases for J; bases not matched to a gene: 1. Germline V gene lookup returns CDR1 SGHAT and CDR2 FQNNGV. The CDR3 nucleotides are TGTGCCAGCAGCCGGGACAGGAACTATGGCTACACCTTC. Residues: CASSRDRNYGYTF.

The chain joins TRBV10-3 to TRBJ2-7; 7 positions match TRBD2. With V trimmed by 1 base and J by 4 bases, 7 bases remained unmatched. Germline loops: CDR1 ENHRY, CDR2 SYGVKD. This CDR3 is built from 15 residues. The CDR3 region is CAISELSGDPYEQYF. CDR3 DNA sequence: TGTGCCATCAGTGAGTTAAGCGGGGACCCGTACGAGCAGTACTTC.

This clone was seen just once. CDR3 amino acids: CASSPGLAGGPIERDTQYF. The CDR3 bases are TGTGCCAGCTCACCTGGACTAGCGGGAGGGCCGATTGAAAGAGATACGCAGTATTTT. V and J are TRBV18 and TRBJ2-3; 15 positions agree with TRBD2. The CDR3 totals 19 residues. J was trimmed by 5 bases and V by 3 bases; bases with no gene match: 12. In germline, CDR1 is KGHSH, CDR2 LQKENI.

In this sample, this clone turned up once. The rearrangement joins TRBV27 to TRBJ1-6, with no clear D. CDR1 is MNHEY, CDR2 SMNVEV, per germline (reference sequence). V shed 4 bases and J shed 16 bases, with 17 bases lying between them. CDR3 length: 13 residues. CDR3 nucleotide sequence: TGTGCCAGCAGTTCCTGGTCGCACAGACAACTCCACTTT. Translating gives CASSSWSHRQLHF.

J is TRBJ2-5 and V is TRBV5-1; D not certain. Trimming shortened V by 4 bases and J by 5 bases, and 15 bases separated the two germline ends. The germline CDR1 and CDR2 sequences are SGHRS and YFSETQ. This CDR3 contains 14 residues. The CDR3 DNA reads as TGCGCCAGCAGCGGGCAACGTGGAACTGAGACCCAGTACTTC. Translating it yields CASSGQRGTETQYF.

The chain links TRBV5-1 to TRBJ1-5; D unresolved. V was pared by 4 bases and J by 2 bases, with 7 bases between. Per germline, CDR1 SGHRS and CDR2 YFSETQ. The CDR3 is made up of 13 amino acids. As DNA, the CDR3 is TGCGCCAGCAGCGAACAAGGCAATCAGCCCCAGCATTTT. As protein: CASSEQGNQPQHF.

This chain links TRBV6-2 or TRBV6-3 with TRBJ2-5; no firm D call. Germline V gene lookup returns CDR1 MNHEY and CDR2 SVGEGT. The CDR3 runs to 11 residues. V was cut by 6 bases and J by 3 bases, with 5 bases left in between. The CDR3 loop reads CASSLKETQYF. CDR3 sequence (DNA): TGTGCCAGCAGCCTAAAAGAGACCCAGTACTTC.

J is TRBJ2-7 and V is TRBV6-1, with TRBD1 identical over 8 bases. The germline CDR1 and CDR2 sequences are MNHNS and SASEGT. Germline trimming cut 2 bases from V and 4 bases from J; bases unmatched to any gene: 7. CDR3 length: 15 amino acids. The CDR3 bases are TGTGCCAGCAGTGAACCAGGACAGGGTGGGTACGAGCAGTACTTC. It yields the protein CASSEPGQGGYEQYF.

CDR3 DNA: TGTGCCATCAGACCAGGGACAGGAGGCACTGAAGCTTTCTTT. Its protein product is CAIRPGTGGTEAFF. J is TRBJ1-1 and V is TRBV10-3, with 8 bases that match TRBD1. The germline gives CDR1 ENHRY, CDR2 SYGVKD. V trimming: 6 bases; J trimming: 4 bases; junction bases outside the gene matches: 7. CDR3 length equals 14 residues.

The chain recombines TRBV7-9 with TRBJ2-2; 10 bases line up with TRBD1. Germline V lookup: CDR1 SEHNR, CDR2 FQNEAQ (reference sequence). Losses at the gene ends were 5 bases for V and 7 bases for J; bases not matched to a gene: 7. The CDR3 has 15 amino acids. CDR3 DNA: TGTGCCAGCAGCCTGGACAGGGGGGGCGGCGGGGAGCTGTTTTTT. Its protein product is CASSLDRGGGGELFF.

J is TRBJ1-2 and V is TRBV27; D unclear. The germline gives CDR1 MNHEY, CDR2 SMNVEV (reference sequence). The V end was cut by 5 bases, the J end by 0 bases, with 7 bases between. This CDR3 is built from 13 residues. The CDR3 reads CASSLRTNYGYTF. For the CDR3, the DNA is TGTGCCAGCAGTCTTAGAACTAACTATGGCTACACCTTC.

The DNA for the CDR3 is TGTGCCATCAGTGAGGAGGGGGCCGATGGCTACACCTTC. Translation: CAISEEGADGYTF. The genes are TRBV10-3 and TRBJ1-2, with 7 nucleotides matching TRBD1. The CDR3 is 13 amino acids. Germline V CDR1 and CDR2: ENHRY, SYGVKD. With 2 bases clipped from V and 6 bases from J, the junction kept 3 bases outside the gene matches.

V is TRBV7-6 and J is TRBJ1-3; D call uncertain. This CDR3 has 15 amino acids. The germline V gene has CDR1 SGHVS and CDR2 FNYEAQ. V gave up 0 bases and J gave up 0 bases, with 6 bases separating them. CDR3 region: CASSLARSSGNTIYF. DNA for the CDR3: TGTGCCAGCAGCTTAGCGCGAAGCTCTGGAAACACCATATATTTT.

The rearrangement joins TRBV18 to TRBJ1-5; D is unresolved. The CDR3 consists of 15 residues. V was pared by 3 bases and J by 1 base, with 10 bases between. Germline assignment: CDR1 KGHSH and CDR2 LQKENI. The CDR3 protein is CASSPGSPSNQPQHF. CDR3 nucleotide sequence: TGTGCCAGCTCACCGGGCAGCCCGAGCAATCAGCCCCAGCATTTT.